A single sample is the source of the 3 T cell receptor beta chains below, sequenced in a study of blood T cell repertoires in COVID-19. The repertoire was sequenced with immunoSEQ multiplex PCR; TCRdb's copy has only in-frame clones and lacks some. The repertoire holds around 260,000 clones, with approximately 90% as singletons. The sample taken for sequencing was peripheral blood. These receptors all come from a man aged 25-40 years with acute or convalescent COVID-19.

This sequence joins TRBV11-3 and TRBJ2-1; TRBD2 matches at 13 bases. V gave up 4 bases and J gave up 4 bases; unmatched junction bases: 4. Germline lookup yields CDR1 SGHNT and CDR2 YENEEA. The CDR3 is 16 residues long. In DNA form, the CDR3 reads TGTGCCAGCAGCTCACGGACTAGCGGGAGATACAATGAGCAGTTCTTC. Its protein product is CASSSRTSGRYNEQFF.

This chain uses TRBV28 with TRBJ2-3; TRBD2 agrees at 8 bases. The CDR3 sequence is 16 residues long. Germline assignment: CDR1 MDHEN and CDR2 SYDVKM. With V trimmed by 4 bases and J by 2 bases, 8 bases remained unmatched. CDR3 sequence: CASSSPGGRSTDTQYF. DNA of the CDR3: TGTGCCAGCAGTTCCCCGGGCGGGAGGTCCACAGATACGCAGTATTTT.

This clone was detected once. The chain has TRBV19 and TRBJ1-1, with D maybe TRBD1 (6 bases). This CDR3 is 15 amino acids long. V gave up 6 bases and J gave up 4 bases, with 18 bases separating them. The V gene's germline CDR1 is LNHDA and CDR2 SQIVND (reference sequence). The CDR3 is CASRISGVETTEAFF. The CDR3 region has the DNA TGTGCCAGTAGGATCTCAGGGGTGGAGACCACTGAAGCTTTCTTT. Drawing the rest from reference TRBV19 and TRBJ1-1, the complete variable domain is DGGITQSPKYLFRKEGQNVTLSCEQNLNHDAMYWYRQDPGQGLRLIYYSQIVNDFQKGDIAEGYSVSREKKESFPLTVTSAQKNPTAFYLCASRISGVETTEAFFGQGTRLTVV.